Listed here are 22 T cell receptor beta chains from one sample, sequenced in a study of T-cell reconstitution after alpha-beta-depleted transplantation in children. Preparation of the TCRbeta library was carried out with unique molecular identifiers. Via MiXCR, TCRdb re-called the PCR reads, giving one row per CDR3 protein. Among about 640,000 distinct CDR3 sequences listed, roughly 15% were seen once. The sequencing used PBMCs from the stem cell graft donor, collected from the stem cell graft. The receptors were gathered from a human donor who donated a stem cell graft to a child with acute myeloid leukemia.

This clonotype showed up just a few times. DNA of the CDR3: TGTGCCAGCAGCTGGCAGGGGGCGGGAAACATTCAGTACTTC. It codes for CASSWQGAGNIQYF. The chain combines TRBV5-5 with TRBJ2-4; TRBD1 aligns across 8 bases. J was trimmed by 6 bases and V by 3 bases; bases with no gene match: 5. This CDR3 has 14 amino acids. Per the germline V gene, CDR1 is SGHKS and CDR2 is YYEKEE (reference sequence).

The CDR3 DNA reads as TGTGCCAGCAGTGACCGGGACATTGATGAAAAACTGTTTTTT. Its protein is CASSDRDIDEKLFF. The chain has TRBV6-4 and TRBJ1-4; a weak D match, TRBD1 (6 bases). V was clipped by 2 bases and J by 6 bases, with 10 bases between them. The CDR3 spans 14 residues. Germline loops: CDR1 MRHNA, CDR2 SNTAGT.

This clonotype was seen more than once but under ten times. This chain joins TRBV7-2 and TRBJ1-5; D call uncertain. Germline V gene data show CDR1 as SGHTA and CDR2 as FQGNSA. This CDR3 region has 14 residues. Between the trimmed V and J ends, which lost 2 bases and 7 bases, there was a span of 12 bases. The CDR3 reads CASSLWAVEQPQHF. The CDR3 bases are TGTGCCAGCAGCTTATGGGCAGTAGAACAGCCCCAGCATTTT.

This sequence joins TRBV29-1 and TRBJ1-2; D is unclear. CDR1 and CDR2 (germline): SQVTM, ANQGSEA. The ends were cut back, 4 bases at V and 8 bases at J, with 14 bases in the middle. This CDR3 comprises 12 residues. The CDR3 DNA reads as TGCAGCGTTGCTGGTTTTAGGCTCGGCTACACCTTC. Translated, it gives CSVAGFRLGYTF.

This clonotype was found many times. V is TRBV20-1 and J is TRBJ1-2, with TRBD1 identical over 7 bases. The CDR3 runs 15 residues. Per the germline V gene, CDR1 is DFQATT and CDR2 is SNEGSKA (reference sequence). The ends lost 2 bases at V and 7 bases at J; junction bases unmatched: 13. CDR3 sequence: CSARPMTGLNRGYTF. In DNA, the CDR3 is TGCAGTGCTAGACCAATGACAGGGCTAAATCGTGGCTACACCTTC.

J is TRBJ1-5 and V is TRBV15; 8 nucleotides line up with TRBD1. V trimming: 1 base; J trimming: 4 bases; junction bases outside the gene matches: 9. CDR1 is LNHNV, CDR2 YYDKDF, per germline (reference sequence). This CDR3 is built from 17 residues. The CDR3 bases are TGTGCCACCAGCAGAGTGGTGGACAGGGTCAATAATCAGCCCCAGCATTTT. Its translation: CATSRVVDRVNNQPQHF. The whole variable domain, filled in from reference TRBV15 and TRBJ1-5, reads DAMVIQNPRYQVTQFGKPVTLSCSQTLNHNVMYWYQQKSSQAPKLLFHYYDKDFNNEADTPDNFQSRRPNTSFCFLDIRSPGLGDTAMYLCATSRVVDRVNNQPQHFGDGTRLSIL.

This clonotype occurred a few times. The V call is TRBV7-9, the J call TRBJ1-1; no reliable D call. CDR3 length: 14 amino acids. The ends were cut back, 5 bases at V and 2 bases at J, with 12 bases in the middle. Per the germline V gene, CDR1 is SEHNR and CDR2 is FQNEAQ (reference sequence). CDR3: CASSKQSQNTEAFF. DNA for the CDR3: TGTGCCAGCAGCAAACAGAGCCAAAACACTGAAGCTTTCTTT.

This CDR3 is CASKVRDSALNTEAFF. The CDR3 bases are TGCGCCAGCAAGGTCCGGGACAGCGCCCTGAACACTGAAGCTTTCTTT. The chain employs TRBV5-1 and TRBJ1-1; 7 bases are shared with TRBD1. Germline CDR1 is SGHRS and CDR2 is YFSETQ. Unmatched junction bases numbered 11, after V lost 6 bases and J lost 0 bases. There are 16 residues in the CDR3.

The CDR3 coding sequence is TGTGCCAGCAGTCCGTCAGTCGCACTCGGAAACACCATATATTTT. This gives the protein CASSPSVALGNTIYF. The gene calls are TRBV27 and TRBJ1-3, with unresolved D. From germline, CDR1 is MNHEY and CDR2 SMNVEV (reference sequence). The CDR3 is 15 amino acids. Trimming shortened V by 5 bases and J by 4 bases, and 15 bases separated the two germline ends.

The V gene is TRBV20-1, the J gene TRBJ1-4; weak D call: TRBD1 (5 bases). V lost 0 bases, J lost 1 base, and 15 bases lay in between. Germline CDR1 reads DFQATT; CDR2 reads SNEGSKA (reference sequence). The CDR3 length is 17 residues. CDR3 nucleotides: TGCAGTGCTAGAGATATGCAGGGATTTGTAACTAATGAAAAACTGTTTTTT. Translating it yields CSARDMQGFVTNEKLFF.

This clonotype showed up just a few times. The gene calls are TRBV7-2 and TRBJ2-5; D uncertain. CDR3 length equals 13 residues. Looked up from germline, CDR1 is SGHTA and CDR2 is FQGNSA. Trimming took off 1 base at V and 2 bases at J, with 5 bases between the two ends. CDR3 residues: CASSLGKQETQYF. CDR3 nucleotide sequence: TGTGCCAGCAGCTTAGGGAAGCAAGAGACCCAGTACTTC.

J is TRBJ1-2 and V is TRBV6-5; D is uncertain. The CDR3 length is 12 residues. Trimming removed 6 bases from V and 3 bases from J, with 8 bases in between. Germline CDR1 MNHEY, CDR2 SVGAGI. CDR3 loop: CASRVADYGYTF. CDR3 in DNA: TGTGCCAGCAGGGTAGCTGACTATGGCTACACCTTC.

This clonotype has more than one count but fewer than ten. The chain's CDR3 is CSARDTQGNTEAFF. DNA of the CDR3: TGCAGTGCTAGAGATACTCAGGGGAACACTGAAGCTTTCTTT. The chain employs TRBV20-1 and TRBJ1-1; possible D gene TRBD1, 5 bases. This CDR3 has 14 residues. V shed 0 bases and J shed 1 base, with 9 bases lying between them. Germline V lookup: CDR1 DFQATT, CDR2 SNEGSKA (reference sequence).

The chain combines TRBV6-2 or TRBV6-3 with TRBJ1-6, with 7 bases identical to TRBD1. From germline, CDR1 is MNHEY and CDR2 SVGEGT. The CDR3 loop spans 12 amino acids. J lost 8 bases, V lost 8 bases, and 3 bases had no gene match. The CDR3 DNA reads as TGTGCCAGCGGACAGGCAGATTCACCCCTCCACTTT. It encodes CASGQADSPLHF.

This clonotype has ten or more counts. This sequence joins TRBV12-3 or TRBV12-4 and TRBJ1-1, with D unresolved. The CDR3 is 12 amino acids. The V end lost 0 bases, the J end lost 4 bases, and 3 bases lay between the germline ends. The CDR3 protein is CASSLAFTEAFF. DNA of the CDR3: TGTGCCAGCAGTTTAGCCTTCACTGAAGCTTTCTTT.

This chain uses TRBV15 with TRBJ1-4; D is possibly TRBD1 (6 bases). The CDR3 covers 14 residues. V gave up 5 bases and J gave up 5 bases, with 12 bases separating them. Germline CDR1 and CDR2: LNHNV and YYDKDF (reference sequence). The CDR3 is CATSEEGTNEKLFF. CDR3 nucleotide sequence: TGTGCCACCAGCGAAGAAGGGACAAATGAAAAACTGTTTTTT.

The gene calls are TRBV5-1 and TRBJ1-1; 7 bases are shared with TRBD1. CDR3 length: 15 amino acids. Germline V gives CDR1 SGHRS, CDR2 YFSETQ. V shed 1 base and J 8 bases; nucleotides not matched to a gene: 11. In nucleotides, the CDR3 is TGCGCCAGCAGCTTGTTAGGGGGCGCGTCGTTGGAAGCTTTCTTT. This codes for CASSLLGGASLEAFF.

This clonotype was seen many times. The chain has TRBV6-1 and TRBJ1-1, with D maybe TRBD1 (6 bases). Per the germline V gene, CDR1 is MNHNS and CDR2 is SASEGT. The V and J ends lost 8 bases and 4 bases respectively, with 14 bases between them. The CDR3 spans 13 residues. The CDR3 protein is CASERGGGTEAFF. DNA for the CDR3: TGTGCCAGCGAGCGAGGGGGGGGCACTGAAGCTTTCTTT.

Concerning this clonotype itself: This clone may be a read error of a much larger clone one base away. V usage is TRBV20-1 and J usage is TRBJ1-2; 7 nucleotides match TRBD1. CDR3 length equals 15 residues. Germline CDR1 is DFQATT and CDR2 is SNEGSKA (reference sequence). The chain's CDR3 is CSAGDPTGTFYGYTF. DNA for the CDR3: TGCAGTGCTGGAGACCCGACAGGGACCTTCTATGGCTACACCTTC.

Ten or more counts support this clonotype. This sequence joins TRBV7-2 and TRBJ2-1; 9 bases agree with TRBD2. Per the germline V gene, CDR1 is SGHTA and CDR2 is FQGNSA. V dropped 5 bases and J dropped 3; count of bases not matched to a gene: 11. The CDR3 extends over 17 amino acids. CDR3 in DNA: TGTGCCAGCAGCGAGGGGGCAGCGGGGGGCTACTACAATGAGCAGTTCTTC. This codes for CASSEGAAGGYYNEQFF.

The chain uses TRBV29-1 and TRBJ1-3; a possible D gene is TRBD1 (5 bases). Trimming removed 3 bases from V and 0 bases from J, with 12 bases in between. The CDR3 totals 15 residues. The germline V gene has CDR1 SQVTM and CDR2 ANQGSEA. The CDR3 DNA reads TGCAGCGTTGAGGGGACGGATGCCTCTGGAAACACCATATATTTT. Residues: CSVEGTDASGNTIYF.

This clonotype appeared many times. The gene calls are TRBV20-1 and TRBJ2-1; 11 positions agree with TRBD2. Germline V gene data show CDR1 as DFQATT and CDR2 as SNEGSKA (reference sequence). The length of the CDR3 is 16 residues. V trimming: 1 base; J trimming: 4 bases; junction bases outside the gene matches: 6. The CDR3 DNA is TGCAGTGCTAGAGCGGTAGCGGGGGGGCGGTACAATGAGCAGTTCTTC. Protein product: CSARAVAGGRYNEQFF.